These 18 T cell receptor beta chains were sequenced from one sample in a study of CD8 T cells in ankylosing spondylitis. Whole-study results and caveats: Typical of ankylosing spondylitis blood, it appeared, was a TCR beta motif of several highly homologous variants.

The antigens of these receptors remain unknown. TCRdb used MiXCR to reprocess the 5' RACE reads, holding one entry per CDR3 protein. This table holds fewer than 750,000 distinct CDR3 sequences, roughly 20% found once. Input material: blood, either unsorted or a sorted T cell fraction (not recorded which). These TCRs come from a male donor with ankylosing spondylitis.

The chain combines TRBV9 with TRBJ1-4; D is undetermined. The V end was cut by 2 bases, the J end by 7 bases, with 15 bases between. The germline gives CDR1 SGDLS, CDR2 YYNGEE. The CDR3 is 15 residues long. CDR3: CASSVEGYKGEKLFF. In nucleotides, the CDR3 is TGTGCCAGCAGCGTGGAGGGCTACAAGGGTGAAAAACTGTTTTTT. The variable domain in full, completed from reference TRBV9 and TRBJ1-4, reads DSGVTQTPKHLITATGQRVTLRCSPRSGDLSVYWYQQSLDQGLQFLIQYYNGEERAKGNILERFSAQQFPDLHSELNLSSLELGDSALYFCASSVEGYKGEKLFFGSGTQLSVL.

The V call is TRBV9, the J call TRBJ1-6; 8 nucleotides align to TRBD1. The CDR3 loop spans 18 amino acids. The J segment lost 10 bases and the V segment lost 4 bases, leaving 19 bases of the junction unmatched. The germline V gene has CDR1 SGDLS and CDR2 YYNGEE. The CDR3 loop is CASSPSGQGAIGLSPLHF. CDR3 nucleotide sequence: TGTGCCAGCAGCCCCAGTGGGCAGGGGGCCATCGGGCTCTCACCCCTCCACTTT.

This clonotype has just a few counts. The chain uses TRBV29-1 and TRBJ2-3, with 9 bases lining up with TRBD2. The CDR3 contains 15 residues. Germline assignment: CDR1 SQVTM and CDR2 ANQGSEA. The J segment lost 0 bases and the V segment lost 7 bases, leaving 8 bases of the junction unmatched. CDR3 in DNA: TGCAGCGCGTTAGCGGGAGAACTTAGCACAGATACGCAGTATTTT. It is translated as CSALAGELSTDTQYF.

The genes are TRBV12-3 or TRBV12-4 and TRBJ2-1; 7 positions agree with TRBD2. The V and J ends lost 6 bases and 7 bases, in that order; junction bases with no gene match: 15. This CDR3 is built from 16 residues. The CDR3 sequence is CASRSASAGVWNEQFF. Written as DNA, the CDR3 is TGTGCCAGCAGGTCCGCCTCCGCGGGAGTGTGGAATGAGCAGTTCTTC.

This clonotype has a count of ten or more. This chain connects TRBV29-1 to TRBJ1-1; 11 bases are a match to TRBD1. Germline V gene data show CDR1 as SQVTM and CDR2 as ANQGSEA. J was trimmed by 5 bases and V by 3 bases; bases with no gene match: 2. The CDR3 has 13 amino acids. The CDR3 region is CSVDRDRGTEAFF. The CDR3 nucleotides read TGCAGCGTTGATCGGGACAGGGGGACTGAAGCTTTCTTT.

This clonotype has just a few counts. V is TRBV5-5 and J is TRBJ2-5; D tentatively fits TRBD1 or TRBD2 (5 bases each). Germline CDR1 and CDR2: SGHKS and YYEKEE (reference sequence). CDR3 length: 14 residues. The ends were cut back, 4 bases at V and 3 bases at J, with 13 bases in the middle. Here the CDR3 DNA reads TGTGCCAGCAGCCGCTGGCAGGGAGAAGAGACCCAGTACTTC. Its translation is CASSRWQGEETQYF.

The V and J genes are TRBV30 and TRBJ2-1; 9 bases line up with TRBD1. The CDR3 has 15 residues. The germline CDR1 and CDR2 sequences are GTSNPN and SVGIG (reference sequence). V trimming: 3 bases; J trimming: 3 bases; junction bases outside the gene matches: 6. The CDR3 region has the DNA TGTGCCTGGAGGTTGGGGGACAGGGACTACAATGAGCAGTTCTTC. Translation: CAWRLGDRDYNEQFF.

This clonotype occurred many times. V gene TRBV25-1 combines with J gene TRBJ2-1; 10 positions match TRBD2. V dropped 1 base and J dropped 8; count of bases not matched to a gene: 8. The V gene's germline CDR1 is MGHDK and CDR2 SYGVNS. The CDR3 has 16 amino acids. CDR3: CASSELQREGLDEQFF. Here the CDR3 DNA reads TGTGCCAGCAGTGAATTGCAGCGGGAGGGCCTCGATGAGCAGTTCTTC.

This clonotype has ten or more counts. A read error is likely, as this CDR3 ends without the conserved phenylalanine or tryptophan. It is unclear where the CDR3 begins or ends on the DNA, so no DNA is shown, and the CDR3 is as TCRdb lists it. CDR3 loop: CSAIPGQDL. The chain uses TRBV20-1 and TRBJ2-7; TRBD1 is taken as the D call from the table, unchecked against the DNA. The CDR3 length is 9 residues, termini included. CDR1 and CDR2 (germline): DFQATT, SNEGSKA (reference sequence).

This clonotype was recorded a few times. The rearrangement links TRBV5-1 to TRBJ1-5; 12 nucleotides line up with TRBD1. Trimming removed 0 bases from V and 6 bases from J; junction bases left unmatched: 4. Germline CDR1 and CDR2: SGHRS and YFSETQ. The CDR3 covers 16 residues. The CDR3 sequence: CASSLGGTGGTQPQHF. DNA of the CDR3: TGCGCCAGCAGCTTGGGGGGGACAGGGGGCACTCAGCCCCAGCATTTT.

The rearrangement joins TRBV10-2 to TRBJ1-4; D unresolved. V was shortened by 6 bases and J by 7 bases, with 15 bases between the two germline ends. The germline V gene has CDR1 WSHSY and CDR2 SAAADI. This CDR3 spans 14 amino acids. CDR3 nucleotide sequence: TGCGCCAGCAGACCCTATGCGGGGTCTGAAAAACTGTTTTTT. It codes for CASRPYAGSEKLFF.

This clonotype was counted between two and nine times. The rearrangement links TRBV28 to TRBJ1-5, with D possibly being TRBD1 (5 bases). Germline-derived CDR1 and CDR2 are MDHEN and SYDVKM. The CDR3 has 14 amino acids. Trimming cost V 5 bases and J 3 bases, with 11 bases left between them. This chain's CDR3 is CASSPAGANQPQHF. The CDR3 DNA sequence: TGTGCCAGCAGTCCTGCCGGGGCCAATCAGCCCCAGCATTTT.

This clonotype was recorded at least ten times. The chain couples TRBV12-3 or TRBV12-4 to TRBJ1-1; D call uncertain. V gave up 4 bases and J gave up 7 bases, with 16 bases separating them. CDR3 length equals 14 residues. CDR3 sequence reads: CASSWEVEPLEAFF. As DNA, the CDR3 is TGTGCCAGCAGTTGGGAGGTAGAACCACTTGAAGCTTTCTTT.

This clonotype occurred many times. The rearrangement uses TRBV5-1 and TRBJ1-1, with 8 bases matching TRBD1. V trimming: 0 bases; J trimming: 5 bases; junction bases outside the gene matches: 9. Looked up from germline, CDR1 is SGHRS and CDR2 is YFSETQ. The CDR3 loop spans 16 amino acids. The CDR3 region is CASSLGPTGEWTEAFF. CDR3 nucleotides: TGCGCCAGCAGCTTGGGGCCGACAGGGGAATGGACTGAAGCTTTCTTT.

The CDR3 region is CSAKKGAGAVTDTQYF. CDR3 DNA sequence: TGCAGTGCTAAGAAGGGAGCGGGGGCCGTCACAGATACGCAGTATTTT. This rearrangement joins TRBV20-1 to TRBJ2-3; 8 nucleotides line up with TRBD2. The V gene end was trimmed by 4 bases and the J gene end by 2 bases; junction bases not matched to a gene: 11. CDR1 is DFQATT, CDR2 SNEGSKA, per germline (reference sequence). The CDR3 extends over 16 amino acids.

This clonotype appeared a few times. The rearrangement joins TRBV7-3 to TRBJ2-2; tentative D call: TRBD2 (5 bases). The CDR3 runs 16 residues. Germline loops: CDR1 SGHTA, CDR2 FQGTGA. V was shortened by 5 bases and J by 3 bases, with 16 bases between the two germline ends. CDR3 amino acids: CASSTALGRDTGELFF. CDR3 DNA sequence: TGTGCCAGCAGCACGGCGCTGGGGAGAGACACCGGGGAGCTGTTTTTT. The variable domain in full, completed from reference TRBV7-3 and TRBJ2-2, reads GAGVSQTPSNKVTEKGKYVELRCDPISGHTALYWYRQSLGQGPEFLIYFQGTGAADDSGLPNDRFFAVRPEGSVSTLKIQRTERGDSAVYLCASSTALGRDTGELFFGEGSRLTVL.

V usage is TRBV25-1 and J usage is TRBJ2-1; TRBD2 matches at 13 bases. The V and J ends lost 4 bases and 4 bases, in that order; junction bases with no gene match: 19. The CDR3 consists of 21 residues. CDR1 and CDR2 (germline): MGHDK, SYGVNS. CDR3 bases: TGTGCCAGCAGTGCCCGTCCCACTAGCGGGGGGGCCATAATTCGGTACAATGAGCAGTTCTTC. Translation gives CASSARPTSGGAIIRYNEQFF. The complete variable domain, with remaining parts taken from reference TRBV25-1 and TRBJ2-1, reads EADIYQTPRYLVIGTGKKITLECSQTMGHDKMYWYQQDPGMELHLIHYSYGVNSTEKGDLSSESTVSRIRTEHFPLTLESARPSHTSQYLCASSARPTSGGAIIRYNEQFFGPGTRLTVL.

The chain joins TRBV9 to TRBJ2-3, with TRBD1 as a possible D gene (5 bases). The ends were cut back, 0 bases at V and 5 bases at J, with 13 bases in the middle. This CDR3 has 15 residues. Germline CDR1 reads SGDLS; CDR2 reads YYNGEE. In nucleotides, the CDR3 is TGTGCCAGCAGCGTAGGGGGCAGTCTTTTAGATACGCAGTATTTT. Its protein is CASSVGGSLLDTQYF.